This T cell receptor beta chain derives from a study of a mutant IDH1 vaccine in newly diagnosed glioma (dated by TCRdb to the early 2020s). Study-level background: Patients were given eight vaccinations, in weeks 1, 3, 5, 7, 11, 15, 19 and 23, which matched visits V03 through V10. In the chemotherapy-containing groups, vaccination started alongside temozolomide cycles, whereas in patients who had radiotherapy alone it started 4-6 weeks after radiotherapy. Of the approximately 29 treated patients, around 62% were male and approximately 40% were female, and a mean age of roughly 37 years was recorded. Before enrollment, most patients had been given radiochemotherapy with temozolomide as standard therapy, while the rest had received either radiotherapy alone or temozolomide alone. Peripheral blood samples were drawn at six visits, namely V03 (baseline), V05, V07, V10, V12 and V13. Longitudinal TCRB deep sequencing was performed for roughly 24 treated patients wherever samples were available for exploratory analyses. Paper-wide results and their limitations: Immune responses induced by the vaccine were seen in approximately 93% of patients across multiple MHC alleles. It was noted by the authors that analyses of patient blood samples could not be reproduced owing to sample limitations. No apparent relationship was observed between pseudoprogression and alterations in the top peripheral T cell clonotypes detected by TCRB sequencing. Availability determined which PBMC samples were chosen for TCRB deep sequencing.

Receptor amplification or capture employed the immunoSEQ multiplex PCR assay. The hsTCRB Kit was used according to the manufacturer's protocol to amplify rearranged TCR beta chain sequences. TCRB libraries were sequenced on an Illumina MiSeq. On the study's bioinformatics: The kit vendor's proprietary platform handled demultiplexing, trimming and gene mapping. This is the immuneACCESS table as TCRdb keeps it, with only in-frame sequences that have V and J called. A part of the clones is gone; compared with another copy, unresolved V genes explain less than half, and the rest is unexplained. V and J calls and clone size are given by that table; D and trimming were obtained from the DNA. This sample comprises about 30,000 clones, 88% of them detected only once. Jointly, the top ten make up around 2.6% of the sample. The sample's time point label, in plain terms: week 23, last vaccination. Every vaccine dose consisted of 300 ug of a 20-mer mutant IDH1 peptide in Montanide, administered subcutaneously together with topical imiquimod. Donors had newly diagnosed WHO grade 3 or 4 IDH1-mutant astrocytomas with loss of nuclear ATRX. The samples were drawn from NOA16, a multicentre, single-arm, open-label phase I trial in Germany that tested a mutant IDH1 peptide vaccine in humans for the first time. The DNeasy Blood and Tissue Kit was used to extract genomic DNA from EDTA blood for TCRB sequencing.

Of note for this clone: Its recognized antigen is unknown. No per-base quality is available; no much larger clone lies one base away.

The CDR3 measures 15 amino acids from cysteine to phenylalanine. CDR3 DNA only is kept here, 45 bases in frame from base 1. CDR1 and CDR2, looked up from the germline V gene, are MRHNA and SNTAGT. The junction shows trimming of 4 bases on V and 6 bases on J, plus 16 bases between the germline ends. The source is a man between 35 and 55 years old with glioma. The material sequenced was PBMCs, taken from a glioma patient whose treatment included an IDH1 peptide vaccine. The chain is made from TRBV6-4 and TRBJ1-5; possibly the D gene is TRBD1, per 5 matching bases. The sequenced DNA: TGTGCCAGCAGTGTGGGACCCGGGGGAAGTCAGCCCCAGCATTTT. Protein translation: CASSVGPGGSQPQHF.